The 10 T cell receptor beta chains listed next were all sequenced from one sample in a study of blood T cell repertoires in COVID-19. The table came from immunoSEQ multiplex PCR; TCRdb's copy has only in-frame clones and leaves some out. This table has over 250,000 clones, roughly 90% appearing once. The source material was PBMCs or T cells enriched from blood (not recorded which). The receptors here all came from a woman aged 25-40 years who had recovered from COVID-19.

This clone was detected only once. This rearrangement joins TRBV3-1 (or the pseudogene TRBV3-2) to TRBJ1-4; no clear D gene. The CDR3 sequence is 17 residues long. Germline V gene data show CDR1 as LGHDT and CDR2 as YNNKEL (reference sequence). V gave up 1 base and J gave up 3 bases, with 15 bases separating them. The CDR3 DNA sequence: TGTGCCAGCAGCCAAGGGAGCGACGGTCCCGCTAATGAAAAACTGTTTTTT. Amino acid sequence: CASSQGSDGPANEKLFF.

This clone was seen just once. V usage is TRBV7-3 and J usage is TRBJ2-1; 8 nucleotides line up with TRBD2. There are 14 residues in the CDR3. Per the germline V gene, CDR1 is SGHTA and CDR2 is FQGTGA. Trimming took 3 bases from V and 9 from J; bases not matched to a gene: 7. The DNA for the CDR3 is TGTGCCAGCAGCTTGGGACTAGGCGAGGGTGAGCAGTTCTTC. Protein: CASSLGLGEGEQFF.

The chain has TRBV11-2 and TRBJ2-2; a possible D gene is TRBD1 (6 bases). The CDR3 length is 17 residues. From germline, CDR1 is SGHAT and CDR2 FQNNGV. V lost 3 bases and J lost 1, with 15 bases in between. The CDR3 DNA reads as TGTGCCAGCAGCTTTCAAGGGGGTCTAGTGAACACCGGGGAGCTGTTTTTT. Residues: CASSFQGGLVNTGELFF. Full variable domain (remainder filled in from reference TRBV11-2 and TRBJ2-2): EAGVAQSPRYKIIEKRQSVAFWCNPISGHATLYWYQQILGQGPKLLIQFQNNGVVDDSQLPKDRFSAERLKGVDSTLKIQPAKLEDSAVYLCASSFQGGLVNTGELFFGEGSRLTVL.

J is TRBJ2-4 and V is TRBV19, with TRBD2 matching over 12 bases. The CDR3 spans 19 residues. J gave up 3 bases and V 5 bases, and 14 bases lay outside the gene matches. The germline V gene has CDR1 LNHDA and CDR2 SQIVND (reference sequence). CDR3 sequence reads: CASSERTSGNSFGKNIQYF. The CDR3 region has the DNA TGTGCCAGTAGTGAAAGGACTAGCGGGAATTCTTTTGGCAAAAACATTCAGTACTTC.

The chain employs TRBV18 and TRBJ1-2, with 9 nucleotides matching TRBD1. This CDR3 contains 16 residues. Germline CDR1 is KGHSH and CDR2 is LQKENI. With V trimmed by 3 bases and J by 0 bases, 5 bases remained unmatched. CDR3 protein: CASSPGQGVTNYGYTF. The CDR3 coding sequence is TGTGCCAGCTCACCGGGACAGGGTGTTACTAACTATGGCTACACCTTC.

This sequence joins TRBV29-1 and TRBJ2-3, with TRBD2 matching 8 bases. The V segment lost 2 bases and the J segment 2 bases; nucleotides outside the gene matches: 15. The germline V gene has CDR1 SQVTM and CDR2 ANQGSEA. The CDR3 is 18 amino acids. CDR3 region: CSVEMAGGLQLHTDTQYF. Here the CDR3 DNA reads TGCAGCGTTGAAATGGCGGGAGGCCTCCAACTCCACACAGATACGCAGTATTTT.

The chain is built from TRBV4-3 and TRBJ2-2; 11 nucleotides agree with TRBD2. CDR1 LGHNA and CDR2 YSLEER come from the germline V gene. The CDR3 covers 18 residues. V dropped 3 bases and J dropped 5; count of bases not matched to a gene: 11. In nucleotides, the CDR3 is TGCGCCAGCAGCCAGGAAACCCAACTAGCGGGAGATACCGGGGAGCTGTTTTTT. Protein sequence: CASSQETQLAGDTGELFF.

This CDR3 is CASSRQGQGYTF. CDR3 nucleotide sequence: TGTGCCAGCAGTAGACAGGGACAAGGCTACACCTTC. The V gene is TRBV27, the J gene TRBJ1-2; 7 bases align to TRBD1. In germline, CDR1 is MNHEY, CDR2 SMNVEV (reference sequence). The junction had 5 bases not matched to a gene; V was cut back by 5 bases and J by 8 bases. The CDR3 runs 12 residues.

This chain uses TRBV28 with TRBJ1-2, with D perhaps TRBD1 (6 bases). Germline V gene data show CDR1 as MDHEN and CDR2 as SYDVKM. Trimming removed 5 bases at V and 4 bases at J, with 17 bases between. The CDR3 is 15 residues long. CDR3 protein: CASSAETRGSYGYTF. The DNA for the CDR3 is TGTGCCAGCAGTGCGGAGACCAGGGGCTCCTATGGCTACACCTTC.

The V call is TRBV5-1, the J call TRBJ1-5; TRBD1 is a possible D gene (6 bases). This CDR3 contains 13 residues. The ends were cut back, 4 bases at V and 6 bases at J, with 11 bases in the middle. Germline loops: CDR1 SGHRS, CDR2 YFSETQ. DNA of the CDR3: TGCGCCAGCAGCAGGGAGGGGGTTCAGCCCCAGCATTTT. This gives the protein CASSREGVQPQHF.